A selection of T cell receptor beta chains follows, all from one sample in a study of T-cell reconstitution after alpha-beta-depleted transplantation in children. TCRdb reprocessed the PCR reads via MiXCR and lists one record per CDR3 protein. This table has around 300,000 distinct CDR3 sequences, around 25% appearing once. Sequencing used PBMCs, mostly from graft donor cells, obtained 180 days after TCRalphabeta/CD19-depleted stem cell transplant. The source is a male patient aged 10 to 17 who had a stem cell transplant for acute lymphoblastic leukemia, so the T cells may come from the graft donor. Both conserved end residues are part of each CDR3. D genes are given only for firm matches. Clone size is shown for a subset of rows, as once, few, many or a class of expanded clone.

j_gene: TRBJ2-7
d_gene: TRBD2
abundance: few
v_gene: TRBV27
CDR3nt: TGTGCCAGCAGTTTATCGAGCGGGGGGCAGGAGCAGTACTTC
CDR3aa: CASSLSSGGQEQYF

j_gene: TRBJ2-1
d_gene: -
abundance: -
v_gene: TRBV5-1
CDR3nt: TGCGCCACCCAGGGAAAGGGGGCCTACAATGAGCAGTTCTTC
CDR3aa: CATQGKGAYNEQFF

j_gene: TRBJ2-7
d_gene: TRBD1
abundance: -
v_gene: TRBV12-3/TRBV12-4
CDR3nt: TGTGCCAGCAGCCGGACAACAGGGGGGTTCGACGAGCAGTACTTC
CDR3aa: CASSRTTGGFDEQYF

j_gene: TRBJ1-4
d_gene: -
abundance: -
v_gene: TRBV12-5
CDR3nt: TGTGCTAGTGGCCCCCCAAAGGCGGCCACAACTAATGAAAAACTGTTTTTT
CDR3aa: CASGPPKAATTNEKLFF

j_gene: TRBJ1-2
d_gene: TRBD1
abundance: few
v_gene: TRBV6-5
CDR3nt: TGTGCCAGCAGTTACTCAACAGGGGCCTATGGCTACACCTTC
CDR3aa: CASSYSTGAYGYTF

j_gene: TRBJ2-2
d_gene: -
abundance: -
v_gene: TRBV29-1
CDR3nt: TGCAGCGTTGGCTACAACACCGGGGAGCTGTTTTTT
CDR3aa: CSVGYNTGELFF

j_gene: TRBJ2-3
d_gene: -
abundance: once
v_gene: TRBV11-2
CDR3nt: TGTGCCAGCAGCTCTACAGGAAGTGTAGCAGATACGCAGTATTTT
CDR3aa: CASSSTGSVADTQYF

j_gene: TRBJ2-7
d_gene: TRBD1
abundance: -
v_gene: TRBV20-1
CDR3nt: TGCAGTGCCTTGGACAGGGGGCCCTACGAGCAGCACTTC
CDR3aa: CSALDRGPYEQHF

j_gene: TRBJ2-5
d_gene: -
abundance: once
v_gene: TRBV7-7
CDR3nt: TGTGCCAGCAGCTTTAGCGGATCGGAAGAGACCCAGTACTTC
CDR3aa: CASSFSGSEETQYF

j_gene: TRBJ2-1
d_gene: TRBD2
abundance: -
v_gene: TRBV15
CDR3nt: TGTGCCACCGCTAGCGGGACACCTTACAATGAGCAGTTCTTC
CDR3aa: CATASGTPYNEQFF

j_gene: TRBJ2-2
d_gene: TRBD2
abundance: many
v_gene: TRBV6-5
CDR3nt: TGTGCCAGCAGGGGGACTAGCGGGAGGTCGAACACCGGGGAGCTGTTTTTT
CDR3aa: CASRGTSGRSNTGELFF

j_gene: TRBJ2-7
d_gene: -
abundance: few
v_gene: TRBV7-2
CDR3nt: TGTGCCAGCAGCTTAGTGGGCCCCAGCTCCTACGAGCAGTACTTC
CDR3aa: CASSLVGPSSYEQYF

j_gene: TRBJ2-1
d_gene: TRBD2
abundance: -
v_gene: TRBV3-1
CDR3nt: TGTGCCAGCAGCCTCTACCGGACTGGCTGGGGGGGGCAGTTCTTC
CDR3aa: CASSLYRTGWGGQFF

j_gene: TRBJ2-7
d_gene: TRBD2
abundance: few
v_gene: TRBV6-5
CDR3nt: TGTGCCAGCAGTCGACTAGCCTTTTACTACGAGCAGTACTTC
CDR3aa: CASSRLAFYYEQYF

j_gene: TRBJ2-4
d_gene: -
abundance: few
v_gene: TRBV28
CDR3nt: TGTGCCAGCACCTCTGGGAACATTCAGTACTTC
CDR3aa: CASTSGNIQYF